This passage covers 5 T cell receptor beta chains from one sample sequenced in a study of PD-1 blockade in classical Hodgkin lymphoma. All patients relapsed after autologous stem cell transplantation, and brentuximab vedotin exposure varied. TCRdb keeps only in-frame clones here, not all; method: immunoSEQ multiplex PCR. The sample lists some 84,000 clones; around nine tenths were seen once. The source material was peripheral blood mononuclear cells (PBMCs), sampled at baseline. The receptors stem from a human donor with classical Hodgkin lymphoma.

This rearrangement joins TRBV11-2 to TRBJ2-1; D remains ambiguous. Germline V gene data show CDR1 as SGHAT and CDR2 as FQNNGV. This CDR3 region has 16 residues. Trimming pared 1 base from V and 5 bases from J, leaving 15 bases between. CDR3 coding DNA: TGTGCCAGCAGCTTAGCCCTCGTTTCTAGGAACAATGAGCAGTTCTTC. The encoded protein is CASSLALVSRNNEQFF. Full variable domain (missing parts from reference TRBV11-2 and TRBJ2-1): EAGVAQSPRYKIIEKRQSVAFWCNPISGHATLYWYQQILGQGPKLLIQFQNNGVVDDSQLPKDRFSAERLKGVDSTLKIQPAKLEDSAVYLCASSLALVSRNNEQFFGPGTRLTVL.

The rearrangement uses TRBV5-8 and TRBJ1-2; D gene unclear. Trimming took 4 bases from V and 6 from J, leaving 7 bases between them. This CDR3 region has 11 residues. CDR1 and CDR2 from the germline V gene are SGHTS and YDEGEE. CDR3 DNA: TGTGCCAGCAGCCTCCCGAATGGCTACACCTTC. It encodes CASSLPNGYTF.

J is TRBJ1-4 and V is TRBV6-5; D perhaps matches TRBD1 (6 bases). CDR1 is MNHEY, CDR2 SVGAGI, per germline. CDR3 length equals 15 residues. Trimming stripped 3 bases from V and 7 bases from J, with 15 bases between. The DNA for the CDR3 is TGTGCCAGCAGTTATAATAAGGGGGATCGTGAAAAACTGTTTTTT. It encodes CASSYNKGDREKLFF.

The CDR3 is CASSPRSGTGPEKLFF. The CDR3 coding sequence is TGTGCCAGCAGCCCAAGATCGGGGACGGGACCCGAAAAACTGTTTTTT. This chain connects TRBV7-2 to TRBJ1-4, with D perhaps TRBD1 (5 bases). The V gene lost 5 bases and the J gene lost 8 bases, with 21 bases spanning the gap. Germline V gene sequence: CDR1 SGHTA, CDR2 FQGNSA. The CDR3 consists of 16 residues.

This clone was detected only once. The chain combines TRBV27 with TRBJ2-7, with TRBD1 matching 8 bases. The CDR3 is made up of 14 amino acids. V shed 5 bases, J shed 6 bases, and the junction held 9 bases outside the gene matches. Germline V gene data show CDR1 as MNHEY and CDR2 as SMNVEV (reference sequence). The CDR3 DNA is TGTGCCAGCAGTCCTTGGACAGGGTTTGGCGAGCAGTACTTC. This encodes CASSPWTGFGEQYF.